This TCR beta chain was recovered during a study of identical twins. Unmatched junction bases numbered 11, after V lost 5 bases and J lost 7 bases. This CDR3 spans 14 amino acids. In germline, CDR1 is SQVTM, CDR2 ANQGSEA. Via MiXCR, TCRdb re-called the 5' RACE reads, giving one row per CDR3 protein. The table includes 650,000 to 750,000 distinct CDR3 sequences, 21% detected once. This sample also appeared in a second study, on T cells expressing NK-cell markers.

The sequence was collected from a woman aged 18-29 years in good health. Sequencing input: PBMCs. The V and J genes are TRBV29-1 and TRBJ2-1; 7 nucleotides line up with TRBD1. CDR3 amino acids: CSVPQPQGRNEQFF. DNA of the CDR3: TGCAGCGTTCCTCAACCACAGGGGCGGAATGAGCAGTTCTTC.